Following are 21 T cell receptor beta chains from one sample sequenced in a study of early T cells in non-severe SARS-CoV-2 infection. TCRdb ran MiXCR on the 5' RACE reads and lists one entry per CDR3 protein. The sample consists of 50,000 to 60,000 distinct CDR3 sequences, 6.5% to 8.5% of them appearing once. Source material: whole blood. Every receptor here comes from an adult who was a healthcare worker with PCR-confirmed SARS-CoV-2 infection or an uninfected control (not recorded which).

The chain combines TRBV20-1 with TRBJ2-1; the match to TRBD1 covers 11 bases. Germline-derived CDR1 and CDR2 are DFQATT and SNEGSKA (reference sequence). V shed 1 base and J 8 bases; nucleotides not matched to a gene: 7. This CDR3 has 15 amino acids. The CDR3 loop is CSARVGTGGYHEQFF. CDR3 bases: TGCAGTGCTAGAGTAGGGACAGGGGGTTATCATGAGCAGTTCTTC.

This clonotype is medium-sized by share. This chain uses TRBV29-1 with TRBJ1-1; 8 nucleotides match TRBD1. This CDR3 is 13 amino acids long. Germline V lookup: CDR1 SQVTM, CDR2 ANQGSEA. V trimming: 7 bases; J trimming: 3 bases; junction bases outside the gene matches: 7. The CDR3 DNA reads TGCAGCGGTGTGGGACAGGCTTACACTGAAGCTTTCTTT. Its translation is CSGVGQAYTEAFF.

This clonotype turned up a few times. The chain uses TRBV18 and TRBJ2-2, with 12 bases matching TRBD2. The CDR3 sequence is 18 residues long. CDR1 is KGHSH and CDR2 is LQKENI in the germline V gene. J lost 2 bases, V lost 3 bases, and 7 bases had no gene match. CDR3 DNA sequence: TGTGCCAGCTCACCCGTGACTAGCGGGAGTTACAACACCGGGGAGCTGTTTTTT. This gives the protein CASSPVTSGSYNTGELFF.

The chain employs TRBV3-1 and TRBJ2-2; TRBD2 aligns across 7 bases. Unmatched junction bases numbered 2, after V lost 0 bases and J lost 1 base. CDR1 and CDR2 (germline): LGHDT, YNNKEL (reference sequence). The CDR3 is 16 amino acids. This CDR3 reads CASSQDAGVNTGELFF. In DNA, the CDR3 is TGTGCCAGCAGCCAAGATGCGGGAGTGAACACCGGGGAGCTGTTTTTT.

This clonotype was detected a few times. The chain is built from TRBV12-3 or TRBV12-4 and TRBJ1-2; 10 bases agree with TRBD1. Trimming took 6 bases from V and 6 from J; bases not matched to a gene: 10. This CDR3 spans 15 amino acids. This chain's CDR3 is CASRRPGQGMDGYTF. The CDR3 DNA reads TGTGCCAGCAGGCGACCGGGACAGGGGATGGATGGCTACACCTTC.

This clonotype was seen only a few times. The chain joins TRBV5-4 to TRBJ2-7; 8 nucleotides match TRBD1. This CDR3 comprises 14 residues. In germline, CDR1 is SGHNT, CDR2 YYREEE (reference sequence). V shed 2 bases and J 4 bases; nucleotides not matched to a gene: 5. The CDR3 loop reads CASSFRTGTYEQYF. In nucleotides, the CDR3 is TGTGCCAGCAGCTTTCGGACAGGGACATACGAGCAGTACTTC.

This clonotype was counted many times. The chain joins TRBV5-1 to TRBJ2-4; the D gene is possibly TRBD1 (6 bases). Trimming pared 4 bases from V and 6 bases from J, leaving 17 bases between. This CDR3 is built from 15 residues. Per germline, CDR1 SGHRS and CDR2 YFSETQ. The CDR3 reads CASSESPGVANIQYF. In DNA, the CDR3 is TGCGCCAGCAGCGAGTCCCCAGGGGTGGCAAACATTCAGTACTTC.

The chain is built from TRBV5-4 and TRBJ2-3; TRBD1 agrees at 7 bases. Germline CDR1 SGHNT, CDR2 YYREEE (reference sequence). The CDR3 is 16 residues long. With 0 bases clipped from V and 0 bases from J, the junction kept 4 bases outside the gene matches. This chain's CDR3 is CASSLGGGPSTDTQYF. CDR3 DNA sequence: TGTGCCAGCAGCTTGGGAGGGGGCCCTAGCACAGATACGCAGTATTTT.

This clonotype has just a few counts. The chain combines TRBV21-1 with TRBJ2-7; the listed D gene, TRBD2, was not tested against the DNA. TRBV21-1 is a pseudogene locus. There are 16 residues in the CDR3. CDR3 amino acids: CASSVLAGGPPYEQYF. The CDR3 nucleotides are TGTGCCAGCAGCGTCCTAGCGGGAGGTCCCCCTTACGAGCAGTACTTC.

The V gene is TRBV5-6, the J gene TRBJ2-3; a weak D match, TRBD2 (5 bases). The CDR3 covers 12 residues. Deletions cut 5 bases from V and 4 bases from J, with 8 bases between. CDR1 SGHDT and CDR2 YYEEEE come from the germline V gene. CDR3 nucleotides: TGTGCCAGCAGTGGGAGTTCAGATACGCAGTATTTT. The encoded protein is CASSGSSDTQYF.

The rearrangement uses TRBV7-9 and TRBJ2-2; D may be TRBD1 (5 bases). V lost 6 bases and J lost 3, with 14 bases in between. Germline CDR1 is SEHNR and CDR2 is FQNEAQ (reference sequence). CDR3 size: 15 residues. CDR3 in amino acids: CASRNTQDYTGELFF. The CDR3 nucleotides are TGTGCCAGCAGAAATACACAGGATTACACCGGGGAGCTGTTTTTT.

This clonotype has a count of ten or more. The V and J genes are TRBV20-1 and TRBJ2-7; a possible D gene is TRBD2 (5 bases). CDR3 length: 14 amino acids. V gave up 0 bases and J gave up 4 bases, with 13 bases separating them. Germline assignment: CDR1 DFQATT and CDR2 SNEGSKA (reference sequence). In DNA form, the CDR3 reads TGCAGTGCTAGAGATAAGGGAAGAGGGTACGAGCAGTACTTC. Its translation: CSARDKGRGYEQYF.

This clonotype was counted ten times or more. The CDR3 DNA follows: TGTGCCAGCACCCCCCCTTCGGCAGGGAGCAATCAGCCCCAGCATTTT. It translates to CASTPPSAGSNQPQHF. V is TRBV28 and J is TRBJ1-5, with a possible D match to TRBD1 (5 bases). The CDR3 extends over 16 amino acids. Between the trimmed V and J ends, which lost 7 bases and 1 base, there was a span of 17 bases. Germline CDR1 MDHEN, CDR2 SYDVKM.

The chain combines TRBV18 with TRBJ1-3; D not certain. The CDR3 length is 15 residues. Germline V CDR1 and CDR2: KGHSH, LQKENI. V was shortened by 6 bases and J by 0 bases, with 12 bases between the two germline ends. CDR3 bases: TGTGCCAGCTCTCTTATGGACCTCTCTGGAAACACCATATATTTT. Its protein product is CASSLMDLSGNTIYF.

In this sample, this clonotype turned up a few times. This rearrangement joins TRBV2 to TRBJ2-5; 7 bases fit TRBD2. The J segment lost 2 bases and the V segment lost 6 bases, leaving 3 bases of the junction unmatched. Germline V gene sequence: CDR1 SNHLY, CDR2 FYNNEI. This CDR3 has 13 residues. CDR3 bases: TGTGCCAGCAGCAAGCGGGGACAAGAGACCCAGTACTTC. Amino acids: CASSKRGQETQYF.

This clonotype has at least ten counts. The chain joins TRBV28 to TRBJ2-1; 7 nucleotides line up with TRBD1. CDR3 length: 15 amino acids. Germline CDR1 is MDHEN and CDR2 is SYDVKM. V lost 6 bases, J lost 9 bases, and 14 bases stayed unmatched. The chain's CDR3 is CASSEQGPTWGEQFF. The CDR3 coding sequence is TGTGCCAGCAGCGAACAGGGGCCTACCTGGGGTGAGCAGTTCTTC.

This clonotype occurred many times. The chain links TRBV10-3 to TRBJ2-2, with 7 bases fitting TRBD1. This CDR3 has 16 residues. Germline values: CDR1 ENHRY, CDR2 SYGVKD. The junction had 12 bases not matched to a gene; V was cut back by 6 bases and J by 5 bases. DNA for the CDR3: TGTGCCATCAGCGAAAACAGGGGTTCAGGAACCGGGGAGCTGTTTTTT. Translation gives CAISENRGSGTGELFF.

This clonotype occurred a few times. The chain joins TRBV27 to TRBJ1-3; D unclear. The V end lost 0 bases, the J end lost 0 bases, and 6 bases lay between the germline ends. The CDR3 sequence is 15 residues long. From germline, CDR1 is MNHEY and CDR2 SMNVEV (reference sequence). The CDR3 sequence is CASSLSADSGNTIYF. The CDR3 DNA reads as TGTGCCAGCAGTTTATCGGCGGACTCTGGAAACACCATATATTTT.

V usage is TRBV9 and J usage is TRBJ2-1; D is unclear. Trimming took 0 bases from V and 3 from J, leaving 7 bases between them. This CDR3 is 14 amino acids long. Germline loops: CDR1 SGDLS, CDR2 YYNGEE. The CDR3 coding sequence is TGTGCCAGCAGCGTAGCCGGGCACTACAATGAGCAGTTCTTC. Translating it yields CASSVAGHYNEQFF.

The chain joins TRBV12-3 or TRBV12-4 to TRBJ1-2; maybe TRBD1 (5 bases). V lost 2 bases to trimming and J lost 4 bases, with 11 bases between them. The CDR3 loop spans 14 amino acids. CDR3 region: CASSLKSGSYGYTF. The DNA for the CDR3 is TGTGCCAGCAGTTTAAAATCAGGGTCCTATGGCTACACCTTC.

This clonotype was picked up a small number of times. DNA of the CDR3: TGCGCCAGCAGTGGGACCTTAATGCCTGCGACAGGTGGCACAGATACGCAGTATTTT. It translates to CASSGTLMPATGGTDTQYF. The chain couples TRBV10-1 to TRBJ2-3; maybe TRBD1 (6 bases). The CDR3 length is 19 residues. V lost 4 bases, J lost 1 base, and 24 bases lay in between. CDR1 is WNHNN and CDR2 is SYGVQD in the germline V gene (reference sequence).